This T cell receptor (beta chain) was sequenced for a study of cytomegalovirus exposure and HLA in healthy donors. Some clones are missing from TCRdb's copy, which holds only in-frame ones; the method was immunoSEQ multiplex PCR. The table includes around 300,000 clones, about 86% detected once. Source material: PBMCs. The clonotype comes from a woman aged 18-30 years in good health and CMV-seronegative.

CDR3 nucleotides: TGTGCCTGGAGTGTACCGACAGGGGGACATCAGCCCCAGCATTTT. Translation gives CAWSVPTGGHQPQHF. V is TRBV30 and J is TRBJ1-5; 9 bases line up with TRBD1. The CDR3 is 15 residues long. The germline V gene encodes CDR1 GTSNPN and CDR2 SVGIG (reference sequence). V lost 0 bases, J lost 5 bases, and 5 bases stayed unmatched.